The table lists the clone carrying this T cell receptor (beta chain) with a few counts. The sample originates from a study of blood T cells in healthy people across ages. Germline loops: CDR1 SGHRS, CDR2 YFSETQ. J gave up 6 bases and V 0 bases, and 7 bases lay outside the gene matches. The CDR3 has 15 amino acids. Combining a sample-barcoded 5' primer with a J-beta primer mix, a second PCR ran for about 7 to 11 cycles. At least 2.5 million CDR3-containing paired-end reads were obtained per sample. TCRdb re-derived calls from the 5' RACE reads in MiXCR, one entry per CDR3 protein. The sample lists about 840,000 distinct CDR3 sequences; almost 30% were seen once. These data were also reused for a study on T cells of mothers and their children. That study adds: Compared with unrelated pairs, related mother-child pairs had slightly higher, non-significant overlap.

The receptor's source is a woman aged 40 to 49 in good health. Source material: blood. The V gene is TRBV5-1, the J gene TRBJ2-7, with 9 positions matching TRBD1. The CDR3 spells CASSLGDRAMGEQYF. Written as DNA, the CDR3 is TGCGCCAGCAGCTTGGGGGACAGGGCAATGGGCGAGCAGTACTTC.